This is a list of T cell receptor beta chains from one sample in a study of blood T cell repertoires in COVID-19. Measured with immunoSEQ multiplex PCR; TCRdb has only the in-frame clones, and not every one. The data contain hundreds of thousands of clones, under 90% of them singletons. Sequenced sample: PBMCs or T cells enriched from blood (not recorded which). The receptors were gathered from a man aged 55 to 70 who had recovered from COVID-19. Each CDR3 is given without its conserved first and last residue. A D gene is named only where the DNA matches it firmly.

D: TRBD1
V: TRBV28
CDR3: ASSFRQGGNQPQH

D: TRBD2
V: TRBV9
CDR3: ASSIGTSGRIGADTQY

D: .
V: TRBV6-5
CDR3: ASSKPVASYNEQF

D: .
V: TRBV18
CDR3: ASSPSGTNYEQY

D: .
V: TRBV5-1
CDR3: ASSLGENEQF

D: .
V: TRBV5-1
CDR3: ASSLEQADTQY

D: .
V: TRBV18
CDR3: ASSEGAAGNTIY

D: TRBD2
V: TRBV7-3
CDR3: ASSSGTSGSYEQY

D: TRBD2
V: TRBV5-4
CDR3: ASSHPGLAQGDTQY

D: TRBD2
V: TRBV6-2/TRBV6-3
CDR3: ASSYPPGLVIKSYNEQF

D: .
V: TRBV29-1
CDR3: SAGQPEAF

D: TRBD1
V: TRBV3-1/TRBV3-2
CDR3: ASSYNRGQGTEAF

D: TRBD1
V: TRBV7-3
CDR3: ASSLRGDRADEQF

D: TRBD1
V: TRBV5-1
CDR3: ASSPGGYEQF

D: TRBD1
V: TRBV6-5
CDR3: ASSLRTGGDEKLF

D: TRBD1
V: TRBV7-3
CDR3: ASSFSGQGTEAF

D: .
V: TRBV6-6
CDR3: ASSYLGAGELF

D: TRBD2
V: TRBV3-1/TRBV3-2
CDR3: ASSQDPGTRATGELF

D: .
V: TRBV25-1
CDR3: ASSEWAGKVGNTIY

D: .
V: TRBV10-3
CDR3: AISRGLDYEQY

D: TRBD1
V: TRBV11-2
CDR3: ASSPKSGQTYEQY

D: TRBD1
V: TRBV7-2
CDR3: ASSLVTGVNQPQH

D: TRBD1
V: TRBV9
CDR3: ASSRDRYYEQY

D: TRBD2
V: TRBV27
CDR3: ASSYKLAGYADTQY

D: TRBD1
V: TRBV7-2
CDR3: ASSLGTGVYEKLF

D: .
V: TRBV3-1/TRBV3-2
CDR3: ASSQARSSEQY

D: .
V: TRBV7-2
CDR3: ASSIPTSWTDTQY

D: TRBD1
V: TRBV19
CDR3: ASNAAGDRSSYEQY

D: TRBD2
V: TRBV4-3
CDR3: ASSRASGSSDTQY

D: .
V: TRBV21-1
CDR3: ASSTPHWDRAYEQY

D: TRBD1
V: TRBV19
CDR3: ASSLPNRGLSGNTIY

D: .
V: TRBV25-1
CDR3: ASSDSPGYTGELF